These 32 T cell receptor beta chains were all obtained from the same sample, sequenced in a study of cytotoxic CD8 clonotypes in ibrutinib-treated CLL. Generated by immunoSEQ multiplex PCR, the TCRdb table keeps only in-frame clones and is missing some. The sample yields 300,000 to 350,000 clones, roughly 85% seen once. The sequenced sample was PBMCs, obtained before ibrutinib treatment. The receptors come from a human donor with chronic lymphocytic leukemia.

This chain joins TRBV7-9 and TRBJ2-3; the match to TRBD2 covers 12 bases. The CDR3 covers 16 residues. Per germline, CDR1 SEHNR and CDR2 FQNEAQ (reference sequence). The V gene end was trimmed by 6 bases and the J gene end by 3 bases; junction bases not matched to a gene: 7. Here the CDR3 reads CASSVTSGSITDTQYF. The CDR3 nucleotides are TGTGCCAGCAGTGTGACTAGCGGGAGTATTACAGATACGCAGTATTTT.

The J gene is TRBJ2-7, the V gene TRBV5-1; 7 nucleotides line up with TRBD2. This CDR3 is 14 amino acids long. The V and J ends lost 6 bases and 5 bases, in that order; junction bases with no gene match: 11. Per germline, CDR1 SGHRS and CDR2 YFSETQ. The CDR3 loop reads CASKEGGPINEQYF. CDR3 bases: TGCGCCAGCAAGGAGGGAGGGCCGATTAACGAGCAGTACTTC.

The CDR3 DNA follows: TGTGCCAGCAGCGTTCTACAGGGGTCGAACACTGAAGCTTTCTTT. This codes for CASSVLQGSNTEAFF. V gene TRBV9 combines with J gene TRBJ1-1; TRBD1 aligns across 7 bases. Trimming at V came to 2 bases and at J to 1 base, leaving 5 bases not matched to a gene. The CDR3 totals 15 residues. Per germline, CDR1 SGDLS and CDR2 YYNGEE.

The CDR3 DNA reads TGTGCCAGCAGTTACCCGTCCCGGGACATTTACGAGCAGTACTTC. This codes for CASSYPSRDIYEQYF. The chain recombines TRBV6-5 with TRBJ2-7; weak D call: TRBD1 (6 bases). CDR1 and CDR2 from the germline V gene are MNHEY and SVGAGI. Trimming removed 2 bases from V and 4 bases from J, with 15 bases in between. The CDR3 has 15 amino acids.

The rearrangement uses TRBV18 and TRBJ2-1; D is uncertain. The CDR3 is made up of 15 amino acids. Trimming stripped 2 bases from V and 4 bases from J, with 12 bases between. Germline V gene data show CDR1 as KGHSH and CDR2 as LQKENI. CDR3 sequence: CASSPSRNGYNEQFF. The CDR3 DNA sequence: TGTGCCAGCTCACCATCCCGTAACGGATACAATGAGCAGTTCTTC.

The rearrangement joins TRBV7-8 to TRBJ1-5; no definite D call. Germline CDR1 SGHVS, CDR2 FQNEAQ. CDR3 length equals 15 residues. V shed 2 bases and J shed 3 bases, with 11 bases lying between them. The CDR3 sequence is CASSLLKTANQPQHF. The DNA of the CDR3 is TGTGCCAGCAGCTTACTTAAGACGGCCAATCAGCCCCAGCATTTT.

CDR3 DNA sequence: TGCAGCGTAAATAGGACCCCCGTTGGTGAGCAGTTCTTC. Its protein is CSVNRTPVGEQFF. V usage is TRBV29-1 and J usage is TRBJ2-1; D ambiguous. V shed 6 bases and J shed 9 bases, with 18 bases lying between them. Germline V CDR1 and CDR2: SQVTM, ANQGSEA. This CDR3 has 13 residues.

The rearrangement links TRBV9 to TRBJ2-1; D may be TRBD1 or TRBD2 (6 bases each). CDR1 SGDLS and CDR2 YYNGEE come from the germline V gene. The ends were cut back, 7 bases at V and 6 bases at J, with 8 bases in the middle. The CDR3 runs to 11 residues. CDR3 DNA sequence: TGTGCCAGCGGAGGGGGCAATGAGCAGTTCTTC. Residues: CASGGGNEQFF.

The V gene is TRBV19, the J gene TRBJ1-4, with D uncertain. The V gene's germline CDR1 is LNHDA and CDR2 SQIVND (reference sequence). The CDR3 extends over 13 amino acids. The V end lost 2 bases, the J end lost 7 bases, and 8 bases lay between the germline ends. The CDR3 loop is CASSISRREKLFF. CDR3 bases: TGTGCCAGTAGTATATCCCGCCGTGAAAAACTGTTTTTT.

This clone came up once. The chain has TRBV27 and TRBJ2-1, with TRBD2 matching over 7 bases. The CDR3 is 16 amino acids. The V segment lost 0 bases and the J segment 4 bases; nucleotides outside the gene matches: 6. CDR1 is MNHEY, CDR2 SMNVEV, per germline (reference sequence). The CDR3 nucleotides are TGTGCCAGCAGTTTATCGGTGGCTAGCGGATACAATGAGCAGTTCTTC. Translation gives CASSLSVASGYNEQFF.

This chain uses TRBV29-1 with TRBJ1-4; no clear D. Germline-derived CDR1 and CDR2 are SQVTM and ANQGSEA. The CDR3 covers 15 residues. The germline V and J ends were trimmed by 4 bases and 3 bases, with 15 bases remaining between them. This chain's CDR3 is CSVVGLDVANEKLFF. The CDR3 nucleotides are TGCAGCGTTGTCGGATTGGATGTAGCTAATGAAAAACTGTTTTTT. The full variable domain, its missing parts supplied by reference TRBV29-1 and TRBJ1-4, is SAVISQKPSRDICQRGTSLTIQCQVDSQVTMMFWYRQQPGQSLTLIATANQGSEATYESGFVIDKFPISRPNLTFSTLTVSNMSPEDSSIYLCSVVGLDVANEKLFFGSGTQLSVL.

V usage is TRBV6-4 and J usage is TRBJ2-1; D is ambiguous. CDR3 length: 13 amino acids. The germline gives CDR1 MRHNA, CDR2 SNTAGT. With 5 bases removed from V and 3 bases from J, the gap between germline ends came to 8 bases. The CDR3 sequence is CASSSTYYNEQFF. The DNA of the CDR3 is TGTGCCAGCAGTTCAACTTACTACAATGAGCAGTTCTTC.

The chain uses TRBV6-7 and TRBJ1-4; D gene uncertain. TRBV6-7 is filed as an ORF, its function uncertain. The V end was cut by 6 bases, the J end by 0 bases, with 8 bases between. The CDR3 is made up of 14 amino acids. The CDR3 DNA reads TGTGCCAGCAGCCACGGTGCAACTAATGAAAAACTGTTTTTT. Amino acid sequence: CASSHGATNEKLFF.

The J gene is TRBJ1-5, the V gene TRBV2, with D uncertain. Germline loops: CDR1 SNHLY, CDR2 FYNNEI. The CDR3 loop spans 12 amino acids. Trimming stripped 4 bases from V and 4 bases from J, with 5 bases between. CDR3 in amino acids: CASSVWNQPQHF. In nucleotides, the CDR3 is TGTGCCAGCAGTGTGTGGAATCAGCCCCAGCATTTT.

This clone was detected only once. This sequence joins TRBV5-1 and TRBJ2-7, with D uncertain. Trimming stripped 0 bases from V and 6 bases from J, with 13 bases between. Germline V gives CDR1 SGHRS, CDR2 YFSETQ. The CDR3 length is 14 residues. The DNA for the CDR3 is TGCGCCAGCAGCTTGGGTGGGTTGGGCCTCGAGCAGTACTTC. Translation: CASSLGGLGLEQYF.

The chain is built from TRBV6-1 and TRBJ2-2; D is possibly TRBD2 (6 bases). Trimming shortened V by 2 bases and J by 0 bases, and 13 bases separated the two germline ends. CDR1 and CDR2 from the germline V gene are MNHNS and SASEGT. There are 17 residues in the CDR3. CDR3 residues: CASSERPAGANTGELFF. The CDR3 nucleotides are TGTGCCAGCAGTGAACGCCCAGCGGGTGCGAACACCGGGGAGCTGTTTTTT.

This clone has at least ten counts. This chain connects TRBV4-1 to TRBJ2-7; D gene ambiguous. The CDR3 has 14 amino acids. V was shortened by 5 bases and J by 5 bases, with 16 bases between the two germline ends. Germline CDR1 reads MGHRA; CDR2 reads YSYEKL. The CDR3 sequence is CASSIISTGNEQYF. CDR3 coding DNA: TGCGCCAGCAGCATCATTTCTACTGGAAACGAGCAGTACTTC.

The V gene is TRBV30, the J gene TRBJ2-1, with TRBD2 matching over 11 bases. Germline-derived CDR1 and CDR2 are GTSNPN and SVGIG (reference sequence). The CDR3 sequence is 15 residues long. Unmatched junction bases numbered 7, after V lost 3 bases and J lost 6 bases. This chain's CDR3 is CAWSRGLAGSNEQFF. CDR3 in DNA: TGTGCCTGGAGCAGAGGACTAGCGGGTAGCAATGAGCAGTTCTTC.

Concerning this clone itself: Other nucleotide sequences from this sample produce the same CDR3. The gene calls are TRBV7-2 and TRBJ2-1; D is unclear. Trimming took off 1 base at V and 4 bases at J, with 8 bases between the two ends. The germline V gene has CDR1 SGHTA and CDR2 FQGNSA. CDR3 length equals 14 residues. CDR3 amino acids: CASSLVSAYNEQFF. Written as DNA, the CDR3 is TGTGCCAGCAGCTTAGTGTCTGCTTACAATGAGCAGTTCTTC.

The chain uses TRBV7-6 and TRBJ2-1, with D tentatively TRBD1 (6 bases). This CDR3 is 12 amino acids long. The V end was cut by 8 bases, the J end by 7 bases, with 12 bases between. Germline CDR1 SGHVS, CDR2 FNYEAQ. The DNA of the CDR3 is TGTGCCAGCGAGGGGGAGAAAAATGAGCAGTTCTTC. Amino acids: CASEGEKNEQFF.

This chain uses TRBV15 with TRBJ2-7, with D maybe TRBD2 (6 bases). Germline values: CDR1 LNHNV, CDR2 YYDKDF (reference sequence). V was clipped by 0 bases and J by 7 bases, with 19 bases between them. The CDR3 totals 16 residues. CDR3 DNA: TGTGCCACCAGCAGAGATCGGCTGGGGGGAGCGGAGGAGCAGTACTTC. It translates to CATSRDRLGGAEEQYF.

V usage is TRBV9 and J usage is TRBJ2-5; TRBD1 matches at 8 bases. The CDR3 extends over 14 amino acids. CDR1 is SGDLS and CDR2 is YYNGEE in the germline V gene. V gave up 1 base and J gave up 5 bases; unmatched junction bases: 4. The CDR3 DNA reads as TGTGCCAGCAGCGTACCAGGGGGCGCTGAGACCCAGTACTTC. This codes for CASSVPGGAETQYF.

The CDR3 reads CSAQSTSPDTQYF. In nucleotides, the CDR3 is TGCAGCGCACAAAGCACATCTCCAGATACGCAGTATTTT. The rearrangement joins TRBV29-1 to TRBJ2-3; D gene unclear. Trimming shortened V by 7 bases and J by 4 bases, and 15 bases separated the two germline ends. This CDR3 contains 13 residues. Germline lookup yields CDR1 SQVTM and CDR2 ANQGSEA.

This chain uses TRBV30 with TRBJ2-2, with 10 bases aligning to TRBD2. The CDR3 is 15 residues long. Germline V lookup: CDR1 GTSNPN, CDR2 SVGIG (reference sequence). The V gene end was trimmed by 1 base and the J gene end by 4 bases; junction bases not matched to a gene: 3. In nucleotides, the CDR3 is TGTGCCTGGAGTGCGACTAGCGGGTTCACCGGGGAGCTGTTTTTT. This codes for CAWSATSGFTGELFF.

This chain connects TRBV9 to TRBJ2-1, with a weak D call TRBD2 (6 bases). V dropped 4 bases and J dropped 12 bases, with 11 bases sitting between them. Germline loops: CDR1 SGDLS, CDR2 YYNGEE. CDR3 length: 11 residues. CDR3 bases: TGTGCCAGCAGCCCCCGGGGAGGGCAGTTCTTC. It codes for CASSPRGGQFF.

V and J are TRBV11-2 and TRBJ2-1; 15 nucleotides match TRBD2. The V segment lost 8 bases and the J segment 7 bases; nucleotides outside the gene matches: 12. The CDR3 runs to 17 residues. CDR1 is SGHAT and CDR2 is FQNNGV in the germline V gene. The CDR3 spells CASGLAGGPGAKNEQFF. The CDR3 DNA is TGTGCCAGCGGACTAGCGGGAGGGCCTGGAGCGAAAAATGAGCAGTTCTTC.

The V call is TRBV30, the J call TRBJ2-2; 7 bases line up with TRBD1. Germline CDR1 and CDR2: GTSNPN and SVGIG (reference sequence). V lost 4 bases and J lost 3; bases outside the gene matches: 8. The CDR3 extends over 15 amino acids. DNA of the CDR3: TGTGCCTGGACTTCTGGACAGGCGTACACCGGGGAGCTGTTTTTT. The encoded protein is CAWTSGQAYTGELFF.

This chain uses TRBV25-1 with TRBJ2-7, with D uncertain. Looked up from germline, CDR1 is MGHDK and CDR2 is SYGVNS. The CDR3 runs to 12 residues. Trimming stripped 4 bases from V and 7 bases from J, with 11 bases between. DNA of the CDR3: TGTGCCAGCAGTGCCCCCCTAGGGGAGCAGTACTTC. Its protein is CASSAPLGEQYF.

V usage is TRBV7-7 and J usage is TRBJ2-2; D may be TRBD2 (5 bases). CDR1 is SSHAT, CDR2 FNYEAQ, per germline (reference sequence). This CDR3 contains 14 residues. The CDR3 DNA is TGTGCTAGCGCCGTCAGAGAGAACACCGGGGAGCTGTTTTTT. It is translated as CASAVRENTGELFF. The full variable domain, completed using reference TRBV7-7 and TRBJ2-2, is GAGVSQSPRYKVTKRGQDVTLRCDPISSHATLYWYQQALGQGPEFLTYFNYEAQPDKSGLPSDRFSAERPEGSISTLTIQRTEQRDSAMYRCASAVRENTGELFFGEGSRLTVL.

The chain combines TRBV5-6 with TRBJ2-5; no clear D gene. This CDR3 is 15 amino acids long. Deletions cut 1 base from V and 3 bases from J, with 13 bases between. From germline, CDR1 is SGHDT and CDR2 YYEEEE. In DNA, the CDR3 is TGTGCCAGCAGCTTGATTAGGGATCGAGAAGAGACCCAGTACTTC. Translation: CASSLIRDREETQYF.

As for this clone: This may come from a read error, since a much larger clone is one base off. The V and J genes are TRBV5-1 and TRBJ2-6; D gene uncertain. Trimming removed 0 bases at V and 0 bases at J, with 4 bases between. CDR3 length: 15 amino acids. The V gene's germline CDR1 is SGHRS and CDR2 YFSETQ. CDR3 region: CASSLGNSGANVLTF. The CDR3 DNA reads TGCGCCAGCAGCTTGGGGAACTCTGGGGCCAACGTCCTGACTTTC.

The CDR3 sequence is CASSFLAGAPGELFF. The CDR3 DNA reads TGTGCCAGCAGTTTTCTAGCGGGAGCGCCCGGGGAGCTGTTTTTT. This rearrangement joins TRBV27 to TRBJ2-2; 10 nucleotides agree with TRBD2. Germline CDR1 and CDR2: MNHEY and SMNVEV (reference sequence). There are 15 residues in the CDR3. Losses at the gene ends were 3 bases for V and 6 bases for J; bases not matched to a gene: 4.